The 15 T cell receptor beta chains below come from one sample, sequenced in a study of CD8+ T cells in alopecia areata. cDNA serving as the sequencing template came from extracted, reverse transcribed RNA. The method was immunoSEQ multiplex PCR; TCRdb's version includes in-frame clones alone and lacks a portion of them. The profile covers 80,000 to 100,000 clones, with about 44% appearing a single time and roughly 18% taken by the ten largest. The treatment was: oral pan-JAK inhibitor, 5-10 mg twice daily. This specimen consisted of CD8+ T cells sorted from blood, obtained at week 24, from a patient treated with tofacitinib. The source of these receptors is a human donor with alopecia areata.

CDR3 nucleotides: TGTGCCAGCACTGGGACTAGCGGAATCTACGAGCAGTACTTC. Protein: CASTGTSGIYEQYF. This chain links TRBV6-5 with TRBJ2-7; the match to TRBD2 covers 11 bases. Germline V gene data show CDR1 as MNHEY and CDR2 as SVGAGI. The CDR3 loop spans 14 amino acids. Unmatched junction bases numbered 5, after V lost 7 bases and J lost 3 bases.

The chain combines TRBV4-1 with TRBJ2-1; tentative D call: TRBD2 (7 bases). Deletions cut 2 bases from V and 6 bases from J, with 14 bases between. Germline values: CDR1 MGHRA, CDR2 YSYEKL. The length of the CDR3 is 15 residues. The CDR3 protein is CASSQSWGGGNEQFF. CDR3 DNA sequence: TGCGCCAGCAGCCAATCTTGGGGAGGGGGCAATGAGCAGTTCTTC.

The chain couples TRBV7-2 to TRBJ2-1; 10 nucleotides line up with TRBD2. Trimming cost V 2 bases and J 6 bases; bases outside gene matches: 4. The germline V gene has CDR1 SGHTA and CDR2 FQGNSA. The CDR3 runs 15 residues. The CDR3 DNA follows: TGTGCCAGCAGCTTATACGGGACTAGCGCCAATGAGCAGTTCTTC. This gives the protein CASSLYGTSANEQFF. Filled out from reference TRBV7-2 and TRBJ2-1, the complete variable domain reads GAGVSQSPSNKVTEKGKDVELRCDPISGHTALYWYRQSLGQGLEFLIYFQGNSAPDKSGLPSDRFSAERTGGSVSTLTIQRTQQEDSAVYLCASSLYGTSANEQFFGPGTRLTVL.

The chain couples TRBV7-6 to TRBJ2-7, with 8 bases identical to TRBD1. The germline CDR1 and CDR2 sequences are SGHVS and FNYEAQ. Trimming removed 1 base from V and 2 bases from J; junction bases left unmatched: 1. This CDR3 region has 14 residues. The CDR3 DNA sequence: TGTGCCAGCAGCTTAGAGGACAGGGCCTACGAGCAGTACTTC. This translates into CASSLEDRAYEQYF.

The V call is TRBV29-1, the J call TRBJ1-5; a weak D match, TRBD1 (5 bases). The germline gives CDR1 SQVTM, CDR2 ANQGSEA. Trimming removed 4 bases from V and 6 bases from J, with 13 bases in between. CDR3 size: 13 residues. CDR3 in amino acids: CSVVEGLGQPQHF. CDR3 nucleotide sequence: TGCAGCGTTGTAGAGGGACTCGGTCAGCCCCAGCATTTT. Together with reference TRBV29-1 and TRBJ1-5, the CDR3 gives the full variable domain: SAVISQKPSRDICQRGTSLTIQCQVDSQVTMMFWYRQQPGQSLTLIATANQGSEATYESGFVIDKFPISRPNLTFSTLTVSNMSPEDSSIYLCSVVEGLGQPQHFGDGTRLSIL.

The V and J genes are TRBV27 and TRBJ1-1, with 8 bases aligning to TRBD1. The CDR3 is made up of 14 amino acids. V shed 3 bases, J shed 6 bases, and the junction held 6 bases outside the gene matches. Germline CDR1 MNHEY, CDR2 SMNVEV (reference sequence). In DNA form, the CDR3 reads TGTGCCAGCAGTTTGAGGGGACAGGTCCCTGAAGCTTTCTTT. Amino acids: CASSLRGQVPEAFF.

The V call is TRBV5-1, the J call TRBJ2-2; 9 bases agree with TRBD2. This CDR3 is built from 19 residues. Germline loops: CDR1 SGHRS, CDR2 YFSETQ. The J segment lost 1 base and the V segment lost 2 bases, leaving 12 bases of the junction unmatched. CDR3 nucleotide sequence: TGCGCCAGCAGCTTCAGAGGGGTAGCGGGAGAAGGGAACACCGGGGAGCTGTTTTTT. Translated: CASSFRGVAGEGNTGELFF. The whole variable domain, remainder taken from reference TRBV5-1 and TRBJ2-2, is KAGVTQTPRYLIKTRGQQVTLSCSPISGHRSVSWYQQTPGQGLQFLFEYFSETQRNKGNFPGRFSGRQFSNSRSEMNVSTLELGDSALYLCASSFRGVAGEGNTGELFFGEGSRLTVL.

This clone appeared a few times. This chain joins TRBV5-6 and TRBJ1-1; maybe TRBD1 (5 bases). V lost 0 bases to trimming and J lost 3 bases, with 12 bases between them. The CDR3 contains 15 residues. Germline values: CDR1 SGHDT, CDR2 YYEEEE. The CDR3 reads CASSLGDGFYTEAFF. The CDR3 DNA sequence: TGTGCCAGCAGCTTGGGGGACGGATTCTACACTGAAGCTTTCTTT.

The chain employs TRBV27 and TRBJ2-7; D may correspond to TRBD1 or TRBD2 (5 bases each). Trimming stripped 0 bases from V and 6 bases from J, with 15 bases between. The germline CDR1 and CDR2 sequences are MNHEY and SMNVEV (reference sequence). CDR3 length equals 15 residues. CDR3 coding DNA: TGTGCCAGCAGTTTATCGTTGGCAGGGCGGGCCGAGCAGTACTTC. This gives the protein CASSLSLAGRAEQYF.

The J gene is TRBJ2-7, the V gene TRBV28, with D possibly TRBD1 on 6 matching bases. This CDR3 contains 13 residues. Trimming cost V 6 bases and J 2 bases, with 11 bases left between them. CDR1 is MDHEN and CDR2 is SYDVKM in the germline V gene. CDR3 loop: CASRSTGPYEQYF. DNA of the CDR3: TGTGCCAGCAGATCCACAGGGCCCTACGAGCAGTACTTC.

The CDR3 sequence is CASSNGQPQETQYF. The CDR3 DNA follows: TGTGCCAGCAGCAACGGACAGCCGCAAGAGACCCAGTACTTC. This rearrangement joins TRBV9 to TRBJ2-5, with a tentative D call TRBD1 (6 bases). CDR3 length equals 14 residues. Trimming removed 4 bases from V and 2 bases from J, with 12 bases in between. Germline CDR1 is SGDLS and CDR2 is YYNGEE.

This clone appeared a few times. The chain is built from TRBV7-9 and TRBJ2-2, with D possibly TRBD2 on 6 matching bases. The CDR3 spans 14 residues. In germline, CDR1 is SEHNR, CDR2 FQNEAQ (reference sequence). V was trimmed by 8 bases and J by 3 bases, leaving 13 bases between them. The DNA of the CDR3 is TGTGCCAGCCCCCGAGAGCGGGACACCGGGGAGCTGTTTTTT. As protein: CASPRERDTGELFF.

The rearrangement uses TRBV7-8 and TRBJ1-4; D not resolved. This CDR3 comprises 12 residues. Germline CDR1 reads SGHVS; CDR2 reads FQNEAQ. Between the trimmed V and J ends, which lost 6 bases and 7 bases, there was a span of 9 bases. This chain's CDR3 is CASSKGREKLFF. DNA of the CDR3: TGTGCCAGCAGTAAGGGTCGTGAAAAACTGTTTTTT.

The V and J genes are TRBV7-9 and TRBJ2-1; possibly TRBD1 for D (5 bases). Looked up from germline, CDR1 is SEHNR and CDR2 is FQNEAQ (reference sequence). This CDR3 has 12 amino acids. V lost 5 bases to trimming and J lost 4 bases, with 6 bases between them. The CDR3 DNA follows: TGTGCCAGCAGCGGACAATACAATGAGCAGTTCTTC. Its protein product is CASSGQYNEQFF.

This clone was counted between two and nine times. V and J are TRBV9 and TRBJ2-2; the match to TRBD2 covers 8 bases. Germline CDR1 reads SGDLS; CDR2 reads YYNGEE. CDR3 size: 16 residues. V was clipped by 6 bases and J by 2 bases; unmatched bases: 9. CDR3 in amino acids: CASNQGGLENTGELFF. The CDR3 bases are TGTGCCAGCAACCAAGGGGGACTAGAAAACACCGGGGAGCTGTTTTTT. Full variable domain (remainder filled in from reference TRBV9 and TRBJ2-2): DSGVTQTPKHLITATGQRVTLRCSPRSGDLSVYWYQQSLDQGLQFLIQYYNGEERAKGNILERFSAQQFPDLHSELNLSSLELGDSALYFCASNQGGLENTGELFFGEGSRLTVL.